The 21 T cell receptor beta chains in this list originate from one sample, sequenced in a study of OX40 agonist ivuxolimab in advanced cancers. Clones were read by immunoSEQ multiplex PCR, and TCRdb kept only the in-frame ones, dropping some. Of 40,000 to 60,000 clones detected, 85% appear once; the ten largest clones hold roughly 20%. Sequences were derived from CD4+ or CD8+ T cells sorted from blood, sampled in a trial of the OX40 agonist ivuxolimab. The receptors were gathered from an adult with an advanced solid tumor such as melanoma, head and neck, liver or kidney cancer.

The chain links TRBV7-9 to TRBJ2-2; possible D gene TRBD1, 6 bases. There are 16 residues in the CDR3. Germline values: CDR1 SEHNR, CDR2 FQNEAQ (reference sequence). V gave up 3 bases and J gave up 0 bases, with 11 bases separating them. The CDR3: CASSFWTAANTGELFF. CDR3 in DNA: TGTGCCAGCAGCTTCTGGACAGCCGCGAACACCGGGGAGCTGTTTTTT. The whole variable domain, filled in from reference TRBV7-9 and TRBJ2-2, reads DTGVSQNPRHKITKRGQNVTFRCDPISEHNRLYWYRQTLGQGPEFLTYFQNEAQLEKSRLLSDRFSAERPKGSFSTLEIQRTEQGDSAMYLCASSFWTAANTGELFFGEGSRLTVL.

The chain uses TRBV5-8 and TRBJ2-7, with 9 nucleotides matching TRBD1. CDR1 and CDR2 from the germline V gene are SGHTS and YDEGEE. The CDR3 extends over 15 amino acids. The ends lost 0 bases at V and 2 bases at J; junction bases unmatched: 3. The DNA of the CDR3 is TGTGCCAGCAGCTTGGACAGGGGGCTCCCCTACGAGCAGTACTTC. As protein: CASSLDRGLPYEQYF.

In nucleotides, the CDR3 is TGTGCCAGCAGTCCCCGCGTGGTGGGGAACACTGAAGCTTTCTTT. Residues: CASSPRVVGNTEAFF. The V call is TRBV28, the J call TRBJ1-1; D is uncertain. Between the trimmed V and J ends, which lost 5 bases and 1 base, there was a span of 14 bases. The CDR3 is 15 residues long. Germline V gene sequence: CDR1 MDHEN, CDR2 SYDVKM.

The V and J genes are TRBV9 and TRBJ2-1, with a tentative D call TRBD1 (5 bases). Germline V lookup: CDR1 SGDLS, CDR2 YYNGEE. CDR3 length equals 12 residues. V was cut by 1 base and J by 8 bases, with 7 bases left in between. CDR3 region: CASSVQGYEQFF. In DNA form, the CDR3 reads TGTGCCAGCAGCGTACAGGGCTATGAGCAGTTCTTC.

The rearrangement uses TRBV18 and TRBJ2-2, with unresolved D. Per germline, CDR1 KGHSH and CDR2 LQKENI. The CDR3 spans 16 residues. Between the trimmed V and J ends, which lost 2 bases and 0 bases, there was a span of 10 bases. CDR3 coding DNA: TGTGCCAGCTCACCATCGGACCGCGCGAACACCGGGGAGCTGTTTTTT. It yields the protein CASSPSDRANTGELFF.

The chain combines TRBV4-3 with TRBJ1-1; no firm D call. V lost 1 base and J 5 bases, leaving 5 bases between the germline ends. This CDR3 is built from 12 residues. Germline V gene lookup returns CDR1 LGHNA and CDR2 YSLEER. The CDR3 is CASSQGATEAFF. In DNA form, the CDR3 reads TGCGCCAGCAGCCAAGGGGCTACTGAAGCTTTCTTT.

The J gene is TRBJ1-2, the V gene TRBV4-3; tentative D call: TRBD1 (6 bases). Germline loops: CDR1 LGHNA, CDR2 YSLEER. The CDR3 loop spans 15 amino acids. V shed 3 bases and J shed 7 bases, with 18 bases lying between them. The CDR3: CASSHRGKGTSGYTF. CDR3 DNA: TGCGCCAGCAGCCATAGGGGTAAGGGGACAAGTGGCTACACCTTC.

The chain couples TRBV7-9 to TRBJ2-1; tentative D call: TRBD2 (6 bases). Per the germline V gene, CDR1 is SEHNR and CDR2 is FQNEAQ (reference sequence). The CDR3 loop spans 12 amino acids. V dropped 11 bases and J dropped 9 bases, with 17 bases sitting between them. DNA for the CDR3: TGTGCCTCGCGACTAGTGGGGGGTGAGCAGTTCTTC. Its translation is CASRLVGGEQFF.

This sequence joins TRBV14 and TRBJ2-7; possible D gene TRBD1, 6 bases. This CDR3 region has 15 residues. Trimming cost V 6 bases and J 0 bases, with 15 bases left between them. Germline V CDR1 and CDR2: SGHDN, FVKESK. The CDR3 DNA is TGTGCCAGCAGTCCAGGGGCTGGGAGCTCCTACGAGCAGTACTTC. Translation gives CASSPGAGSSYEQYF. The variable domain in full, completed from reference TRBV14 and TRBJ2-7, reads EAGVTQFPSHSVIEKGQTVTLRCDPISGHDNLYWYRRVMGKEIKFLLHFVKESKQDESGMPNNRFLAERTGGTYSTLKVQPAELEDSGVYFCASSPGAGSSYEQYFGPGTRLTVT.

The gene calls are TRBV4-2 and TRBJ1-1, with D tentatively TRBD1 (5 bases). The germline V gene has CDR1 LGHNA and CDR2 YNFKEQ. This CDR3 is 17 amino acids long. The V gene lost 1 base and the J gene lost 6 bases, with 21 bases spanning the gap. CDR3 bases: TGTGCCAGCAGCCAAGTAGGCTCAGGGTCTGTAAACGCTGAAGCTTTCTTT. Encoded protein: CASSQVGSGSVNAEAFF.

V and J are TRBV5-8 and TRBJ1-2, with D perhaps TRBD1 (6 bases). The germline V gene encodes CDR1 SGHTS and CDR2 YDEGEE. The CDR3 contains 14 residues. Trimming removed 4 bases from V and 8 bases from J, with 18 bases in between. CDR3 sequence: CASSRRTTGNGYTF. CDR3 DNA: TGTGCCAGCAGCCGTAGGACTACAGGGAACGGCTACACCTTC.

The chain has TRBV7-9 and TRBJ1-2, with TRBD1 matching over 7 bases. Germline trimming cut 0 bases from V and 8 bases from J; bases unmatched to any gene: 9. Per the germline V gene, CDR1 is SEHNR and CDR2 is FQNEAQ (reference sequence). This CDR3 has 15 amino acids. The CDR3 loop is CASSLAGTVEYGYTF. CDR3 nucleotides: TGTGCCAGCAGCTTAGCGGGGACAGTGGAGTACGGCTACACCTTC.

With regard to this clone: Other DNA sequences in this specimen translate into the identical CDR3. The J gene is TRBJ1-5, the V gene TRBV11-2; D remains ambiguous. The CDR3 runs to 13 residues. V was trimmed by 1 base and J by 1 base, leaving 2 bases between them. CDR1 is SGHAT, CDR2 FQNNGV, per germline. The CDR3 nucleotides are TGTGCCAGCAGCTTAGGCAGCAATCAGCCCCAGCATTTT. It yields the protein CASSLGSNQPQHF.

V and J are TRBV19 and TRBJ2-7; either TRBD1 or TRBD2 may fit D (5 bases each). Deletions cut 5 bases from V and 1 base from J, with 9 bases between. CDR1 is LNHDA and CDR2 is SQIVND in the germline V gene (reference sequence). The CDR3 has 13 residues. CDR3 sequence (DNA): TGTGCCAGTAGTGGCAGGGAGTCCTACGAGCAGTACTTC. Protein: CASSGRESYEQYF.

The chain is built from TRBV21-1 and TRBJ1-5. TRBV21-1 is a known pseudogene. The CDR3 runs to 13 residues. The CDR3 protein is CASSKAIVKPQHF. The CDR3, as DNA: TGTGCCAGCAGCAAAGCAATTGTTAAGCCCCAGCATTTT.

CDR3 bases: TGCGCCAGCAGCCAAGTCGAAGGCTCCTACGAGCAGTACGTC. Protein product: CASSQVEGSYEQYV. V gene TRBV4-1 combines with J gene TRBJ2-7; D is unresolved. Per germline, CDR1 MGHRA and CDR2 YSYEKL. CDR3 size: 14 residues. Trimming removed 1 base from V and 0 bases from J, with 7 bases in between.

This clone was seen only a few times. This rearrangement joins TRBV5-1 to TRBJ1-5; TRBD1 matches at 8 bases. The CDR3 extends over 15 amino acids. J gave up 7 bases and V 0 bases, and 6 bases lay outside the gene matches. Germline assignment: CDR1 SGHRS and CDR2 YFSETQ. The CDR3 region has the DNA TGCGCCAGCAGCTTGGGGGAACAGGGGGGCCAGCCCCAGCATTTT. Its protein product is CASSLGEQGGQPQHF.

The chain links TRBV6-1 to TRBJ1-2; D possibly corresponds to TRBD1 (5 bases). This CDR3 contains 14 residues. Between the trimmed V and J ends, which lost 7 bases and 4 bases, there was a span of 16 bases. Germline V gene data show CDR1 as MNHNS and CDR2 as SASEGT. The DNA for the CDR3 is TGTGCCAGCACCCGGGACCAGGCGTCCTATGGCTACACCTTC. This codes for CASTRDQASYGYTF.

DNA of the CDR3: TGTGCCAGCATCCCAGGGAGTCCGAATGAAAAACTGTTTTTT. Protein: CASIPGSPNEKLFF. The genes are TRBV28 and TRBJ1-4, with D perhaps matching TRBD1 (5 bases). CDR1 is MDHEN and CDR2 is SYDVKM in the germline V gene. V was cut by 7 bases and J by 5 bases, with 14 bases left in between. The CDR3 contains 14 residues.

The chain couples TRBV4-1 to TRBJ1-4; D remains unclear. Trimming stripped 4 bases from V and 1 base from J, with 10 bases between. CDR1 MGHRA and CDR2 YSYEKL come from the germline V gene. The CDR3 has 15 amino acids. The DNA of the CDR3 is TGCGCCAGCAGCCTAAACACCCAAACTAATGAAAAACTGTTTTTT. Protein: CASSLNTQTNEKLFF.

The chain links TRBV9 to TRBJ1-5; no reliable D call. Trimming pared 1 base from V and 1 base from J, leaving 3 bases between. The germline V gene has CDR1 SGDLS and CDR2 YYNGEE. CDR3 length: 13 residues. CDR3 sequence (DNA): TGTGCCAGCAGCGTATCAAGCAATCAGCCCCAGCATTTT. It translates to CASSVSSNQPQHF.